The 27 T cell receptor beta chains presented below share a single source sample, sequenced in a study of T-cell reconstitution after alpha-beta-depleted transplantation in children. This sample's TCRbeta library carried unique molecular identifier barcodes. TCRdb re-called the PCR reads through MiXCR, storing one row per CDR3 protein. The sample consists of under 85,000 distinct CDR3 sequences, around 18% of them appearing once. The starting material was PBMCs, mostly from graft donor cells, obtained 360 days after TCRalphabeta/CD19-depleted stem cell transplant. These receptors originate from a male patient under 10 years old who had a stem cell transplant for acute lymphoblastic leukemia, so the T cells may come from the graft donor.

The chain combines TRBV10-3 with TRBJ2-1, with 7 bases that match TRBD2. The junction had 10 bases not matched to a gene; V was cut back by 3 bases and J by 8 bases. Germline V gene data show CDR1 as ENHRY and CDR2 as SYGVKD. The CDR3 length is 15 residues. The CDR3 nucleotides are TGTGCCATCAGTGAAAGGCTAGCGGCAGCGGATGAGCAGTTCTTC. This sequence encodes CAISERLAAADEQFF.

This clonotype has just a few counts. J is TRBJ2-1 and V is TRBV20-1, with 9 positions matching TRBD2. CDR1 and CDR2 from the germline V gene are DFQATT and SNEGSKA (reference sequence). Trimming removed 3 bases from V and 4 bases from J; junction bases left unmatched: 4. The CDR3 length is 14 residues. The CDR3 loop is CSARPTSGYNEQFF. CDR3 sequence (DNA): TGCAGTGCTAGGCCGACTAGCGGATACAATGAGCAGTTCTTC.

The CDR3 coding sequence is TGTGCCAGCAGCTTGGGAGCCCCCACAGATACGCAGTATTTT. It translates to CASSLGAPTDTQYF. The chain links TRBV5-4 to TRBJ2-3; D unclear. The CDR3 length is 14 residues. The germline CDR1 and CDR2 sequences are SGHNT and YYREEE (reference sequence). V gave up 0 bases and J gave up 2 bases, with 7 bases separating them.

This sequence joins TRBV27 and TRBJ2-7, with D perhaps matching TRBD1 or TRBD2 (6 bases each). The germline CDR1 and CDR2 sequences are MNHEY and SMNVEV (reference sequence). This CDR3 is 15 amino acids long. V dropped 4 bases and J dropped 2 bases, with 15 bases sitting between them. The CDR3 loop is CASSSDARGAYEQYF. The DNA for the CDR3 is TGTGCCAGCAGTTCCGACGCTAGGGGGGCCTACGAGCAGTACTTC.

This clonotype was seen more than once but under ten times. The DNA of the CDR3 is TGTGCCAGCAGTTACTGGCAGGGGGTACCCGAGCAGTACTTC. This gives the protein CASSYWQGVPEQYF. This chain joins TRBV6-5 and TRBJ2-7, with 7 bases aligning to TRBD1. Germline V lookup: CDR1 MNHEY, CDR2 SVGAGI. The CDR3 is 14 amino acids. Trimming took 1 base from V and 6 from J; bases not matched to a gene: 6.

This clonotype was seen more than once but under ten times. V and J are TRBV7-9 and TRBJ2-3, with D possibly TRBD2 on 5 matching bases. The CDR3 runs 15 residues. The V gene lost 4 bases and the J gene lost 0 bases, with 11 bases spanning the gap. Germline CDR1 SEHNR, CDR2 FQNEAQ (reference sequence). CDR3 protein: CASSSRGTSTDTQYF. CDR3 sequence (DNA): TGTGCCAGCAGCTCCCGGGGAACTAGCACAGATACGCAGTATTTT. Complete variable domain (other parts from reference TRBV7-9 and TRBJ2-3): DTGVSQNPRHKITKRGQNVTFRCDPISEHNRLYWYRQTLGQGPEFLTYFQNEAQLEKSRLLSDRFSAERPKGSFSTLEIQRTEQGDSAMYLCASSSRGTSTDTQYFGPGTRLTVL.

This clonotype was counted many times. The V gene is TRBV5-1, the J gene TRBJ1-1, with D perhaps matching TRBD1 (5 bases). From germline, CDR1 is SGHRS and CDR2 YFSETQ. This CDR3 region has 15 residues. Trimming removed 1 base from V and 1 base from J, with 11 bases in between. DNA of the CDR3: TGCGCCAGCAGCTTGTCCAGGGAGGGGAACACTGAAGCTTTCTTT. Its translation: CASSLSREGNTEAFF.

This chain uses TRBV5-1 with TRBJ2-2; perhaps TRBD2 as D (5 bases). The CDR3 runs 18 residues. In germline, CDR1 is SGHRS, CDR2 YFSETQ. V was cut by 0 bases and J by 3 bases, with 18 bases left in between. The CDR3 protein is CASSLVPFSGRDTGELFF. CDR3 DNA sequence: TGCGCCAGCAGCTTGGTGCCCTTTTCGGGGAGAGACACCGGGGAGCTGTTTTTT.

This clonotype was seen repeatedly, ten times or more. This chain joins TRBV5-1 and TRBJ2-2, with a possible D match to TRBD2 (6 bases). The CDR3 is 15 amino acids. Per germline, CDR1 SGHRS and CDR2 YFSETQ. Trimming shortened V by 4 bases and J by 8 bases, and 18 bases separated the two germline ends. Written as DNA, the CDR3 is TGCGCCAGCAGCCGTTGGGACTTACGAGGTGGGGAGCTGTTTTTT. Amino acid sequence: CASSRWDLRGGELFF.

This clonotype has ten or more counts. The gene calls are TRBV7-9 and TRBJ1-2, with D tentatively TRBD1 (6 bases). Germline V gene data show CDR1 as SEHNR and CDR2 as FQNEAQ (reference sequence). With 6 bases removed from V and 4 bases from J, the gap between germline ends came to 9 bases. CDR3 length: 12 residues. The CDR3 is CASRDSLYGYTF. The CDR3 nucleotides are TGTGCCAGCAGGGACAGCCTCTATGGCTACACCTTC.

There are a few counts of this clonotype. The chain links TRBV7-8 to TRBJ1-5; D is perhaps TRBD1 (5 bases). The germline V and J ends were trimmed by 0 bases and 0 bases, with 9 bases remaining between them. The CDR3 has 16 residues. Germline values: CDR1 SGHVS, CDR2 FQNEAQ. The CDR3 coding sequence is TGTGCCAGCAGCTTAGCGGGACTCCTTAGCAATCAGCCCCAGCATTTT. Translation: CASSLAGLLSNQPQHF.

The chain employs TRBV3-1 and TRBJ1-5; no clear D gene. Germline lookup yields CDR1 LGHDT and CDR2 YNNKEL (reference sequence). The CDR3 contains 14 residues. Trimming pared 4 bases from V and 2 bases from J, leaving 9 bases between. The CDR3, as DNA: TGTGCCAGCAGCCGCGACCTAGGCAATCAGCCCCAGCATTTT. The encoded protein is CASSRDLGNQPQHF.

This clonotype was seen at least ten times. The rearrangement links TRBV5-8 to TRBJ2-1; no reliable D call. Germline CDR1 reads SGHTS; CDR2 reads YDEGEE. V was shortened by 4 bases and J by 4 bases, with 6 bases between the two germline ends. The CDR3 consists of 12 residues. The CDR3 here is CASSRTYNEQFF. The CDR3 DNA reads TGTGCCAGCAGCCGGACGTACAATGAGCAGTTCTTC.

The sample holds a few counts of this clonotype. The rearrangement links TRBV2 to TRBJ1-5; D unresolved. Per germline, CDR1 SNHLY and CDR2 FYNNEI. V lost 2 bases and J lost 3, with 11 bases in between. This CDR3 has 15 residues. CDR3 in amino acids: CASSERIPTNQPQHF. The DNA of the CDR3 is TGTGCCAGCAGTGAAAGAATTCCTACCAATCAGCCCCAGCATTTT.

In its sample, this clonotype was seen a few times. For the CDR3, the DNA is TGTGCCAGCACCGAAACGCGGACCCAGTACTTC. Amino acids: CASTETRTQYF. V gene TRBV2 combines with J gene TRBJ2-5; D gene uncertain. The CDR3 has 11 amino acids. V was clipped by 7 bases and J by 7 bases, with 10 bases between them. The germline CDR1 and CDR2 sequences are SNHLY and FYNNEI.

The rearrangement joins TRBV5-1 to TRBJ2-6; D unclear. From germline, CDR1 is SGHRS and CDR2 YFSETQ. This CDR3 has 17 residues. The V end was cut by 0 bases, the J end by 1 base, with 11 bases between. As DNA, the CDR3 is TGCGCCAGCAGCTTGGCCTTTTGGCAGTCTGGGGCCAACGTCCTGACTTTC. It specifies CASSLAFWQSGANVLTF. Looking up the rest from reference TRBV5-1 and TRBJ2-6 gives the full variable domain: KAGVTQTPRYLIKTRGQQVTLSCSPISGHRSVSWYQQTPGQGLQFLFEYFSETQRNKGNFPGRFSGRQFSNSRSEMNVSTLELGDSALYLCASSLAFWQSGANVLTFGAGSRLTVL.

This chain joins TRBV4-1 and TRBJ2-7; no clear D. From germline, CDR1 is MGHRA and CDR2 YSYEKL. The CDR3 runs 16 residues. Trimming stripped 2 bases from V and 0 bases from J, with 14 bases between. The CDR3 DNA is TGCGCCAGCAGCCAAATTACGACGGTGAGCTCCTACGAGCAGTACTTC. It translates to CASSQITTVSSYEQYF.

A few counts support this clonotype. The chain uses TRBV6-5 and TRBJ2-7, with D perhaps TRBD2 (6 bases). The CDR3 is 16 amino acids. Germline V lookup: CDR1 MNHEY, CDR2 SVGAGI. The ends were cut back, 2 bases at V and 5 bases at J, with 19 bases in the middle. The CDR3 reads CASSYALGSGSHEQYF. The CDR3 bases are TGTGCCAGCAGTTACGCACTAGGAAGCGGGTCCCACGAGCAGTACTTC.

The gene calls are TRBV5-1 and TRBJ2-7; 9 bases match TRBD2. Germline V gives CDR1 SGHRS, CDR2 YFSETQ. There are 15 residues in the CDR3. The V and J ends lost 4 bases and 2 bases, in that order; junction bases with no gene match: 7. CDR3 protein: CASSGRGLATYEQYF. In DNA form, the CDR3 reads TGCGCCAGCAGCGGAAGGGGACTAGCTACCTACGAGCAGTACTTC.

This clonotype came up many times. This chain links TRBV10-3 with TRBJ2-1, with TRBD1 as a possible D gene (6 bases). Looked up from germline, CDR1 is ENHRY and CDR2 is SYGVKD. The CDR3 has 14 residues. Trimming took off 3 bases at V and 6 bases at J, with 12 bases between the two ends. CDR3 region: CAISDPGQLNEQFF. The CDR3 coding sequence is TGTGCCATCAGTGACCCCGGACAGCTCAATGAGCAGTTCTTC.

This clonotype was recorded at least ten times. This rearrangement joins TRBV4-1 to TRBJ2-2; D is undetermined. Deletions cut 1 base from V and 8 bases from J, with 11 bases between. Germline V lookup: CDR1 MGHRA, CDR2 YSYEKL. There are 14 residues in the CDR3. DNA for the CDR3: TGCGCCAGCAGCCAAGTGGCTCGGGCTGGGGAGCTGTTTTTT. It yields the protein CASSQVARAGELFF.

The J gene is TRBJ2-1, the V gene TRBV6-1; tentative D call: TRBD1 (6 bases). The CDR3 length is 15 residues. Germline V gives CDR1 MNHNS, CDR2 SASEGT. Trimming took off 4 bases at V and 4 bases at J, with 14 bases between the two ends. The CDR3 bases are TGTGCCAGCAGTGGACAGGATAGCCCTTACAATGAGCAGTTCTTC. Amino acids: CASSGQDSPYNEQFF.

The sample holds a few counts of this clonotype. The V and J genes are TRBV10-2 and TRBJ2-1, with 12 bases matching TRBD2. Germline V CDR1 and CDR2: WSHSY, SAAADI. CDR3 length equals 15 residues. V was pared by 7 bases and J by 6 bases, with 7 bases of the junction left unmatched. The CDR3 spells CASTRTSGIGNEQFF. Written as DNA, the CDR3 is TGCGCCAGCACCCGGACTAGCGGGATCGGCAATGAGCAGTTCTTC.

This clonotype was counted many times. The gene calls are TRBV6-5 and TRBJ1-2, with D possibly TRBD1 on 6 matching bases. The CDR3 is 13 residues long. Trimming left V 7 bases short and J 4 bases short, with 13 bases between. Germline V gives CDR1 MNHEY, CDR2 SVGAGI. The CDR3 DNA reads TGTGCCAGCAAACTCAGGACAGCCTATGGCTACACCTTC. Residues: CASKLRTAYGYTF.

The J gene is TRBJ1-1, the V gene TRBV12-3 or TRBV12-4, with 9 bases lining up with TRBD1. Trimming took 5 bases from V and 5 from J; bases not matched to a gene: 9. The CDR3 totals 15 residues. In nucleotides, the CDR3 is TGTGCCAGCAGTCAAAGACAGGGGGTGAGAACTGAAGCTTTCTTT. Its protein is CASSQRQGVRTEAFF.

This clonotype came up a few times. The chain uses TRBV3-1 and TRBJ2-7; 9 nucleotides line up with TRBD1. J was trimmed by 0 bases and V by 0 bases; bases with no gene match: 9. The CDR3 has 18 amino acids. Germline V gives CDR1 LGHDT, CDR2 YNNKEL (reference sequence). DNA for the CDR3: TGTGCCAGCAGCCAAGATTCGGACAGGGGACTTTTCTCCTACGAGCAGTACTTC. Translation gives CASSQDSDRGLFSYEQYF.

There are a few counts of this clonotype. The CDR3 sequence is CASSPQGMGGYTF. The CDR3 coding sequence is TGTGCCAGCAGCCCACAGGGGATGGGTGGCTACACCTTC. The chain is built from TRBV12-3 or TRBV12-4 and TRBJ1-2, with TRBD1 identical over 7 bases. CDR3 length: 13 amino acids. The junction had 8 bases not matched to a gene; V was cut back by 6 bases and J by 7 bases.